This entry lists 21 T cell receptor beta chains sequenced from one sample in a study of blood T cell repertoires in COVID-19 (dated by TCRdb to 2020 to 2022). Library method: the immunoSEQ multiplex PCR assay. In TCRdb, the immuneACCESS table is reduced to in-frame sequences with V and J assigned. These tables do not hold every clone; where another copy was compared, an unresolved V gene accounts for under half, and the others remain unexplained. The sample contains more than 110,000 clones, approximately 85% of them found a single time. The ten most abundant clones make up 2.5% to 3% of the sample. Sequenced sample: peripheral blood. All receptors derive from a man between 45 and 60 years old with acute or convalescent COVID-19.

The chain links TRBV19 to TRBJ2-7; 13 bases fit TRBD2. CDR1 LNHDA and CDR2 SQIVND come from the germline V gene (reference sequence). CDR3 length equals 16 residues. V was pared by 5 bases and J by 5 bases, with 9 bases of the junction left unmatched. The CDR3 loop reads CASSPVRLAGGNEQYF. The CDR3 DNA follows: TGTGCCAGTAGTCCGGTCAGACTAGCGGGAGGAAACGAGCAGTACTTC.

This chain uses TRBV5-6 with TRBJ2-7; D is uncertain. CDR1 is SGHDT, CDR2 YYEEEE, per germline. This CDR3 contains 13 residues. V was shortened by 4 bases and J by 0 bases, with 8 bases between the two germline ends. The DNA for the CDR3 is TGTGCCAGCAGCCGCGGTTTCTCCTACGAGCAGTACTTC. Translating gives CASSRGFSYEQYF.

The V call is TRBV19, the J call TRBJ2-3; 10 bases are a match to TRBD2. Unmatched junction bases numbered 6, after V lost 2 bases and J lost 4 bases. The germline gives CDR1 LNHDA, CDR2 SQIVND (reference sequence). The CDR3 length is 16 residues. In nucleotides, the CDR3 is TGTGCCAGTAGTATATCGGCTAGCGGGAGTTCAGATACGCAGTATTTT. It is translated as CASSISASGSSDTQYF.

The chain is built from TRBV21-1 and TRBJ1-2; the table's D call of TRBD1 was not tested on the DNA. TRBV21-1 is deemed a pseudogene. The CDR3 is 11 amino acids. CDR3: CARMTPYGYTF. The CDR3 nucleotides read TGTGCCAGAATGACACCATATGGCTACACCTTC.

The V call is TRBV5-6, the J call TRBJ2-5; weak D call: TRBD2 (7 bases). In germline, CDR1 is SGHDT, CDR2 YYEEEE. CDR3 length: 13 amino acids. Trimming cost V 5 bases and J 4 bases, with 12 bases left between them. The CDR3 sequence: CASSSRGGETQYF. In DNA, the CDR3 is TGTGCCAGCAGTTCAAGGGGGGGAGAGACCCAGTACTTC.

This CDR3 is CASSYSGAAGELFF. Here the CDR3 DNA reads TGTGCCAGCAGTTACTCAGGGGCGGCCGGGGAGCTGTTTTTT. The gene calls are TRBV6-6 and TRBJ2-2; perhaps TRBD1 as D (5 bases). V shed 0 bases and J shed 6 bases, with 8 bases lying between them. Germline loops: CDR1 MNHNY, CDR2 SVGAGI (reference sequence). This CDR3 is 14 amino acids long.

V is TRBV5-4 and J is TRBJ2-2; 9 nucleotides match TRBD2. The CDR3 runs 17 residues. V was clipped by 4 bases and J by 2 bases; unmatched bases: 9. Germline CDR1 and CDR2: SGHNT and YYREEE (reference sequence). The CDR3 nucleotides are TGTGCCAGCAGCCTTCGGCAGCGGGGGGACAACACCGGGGAGCTGTTTTTT. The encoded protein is CASSLRQRGDNTGELFF. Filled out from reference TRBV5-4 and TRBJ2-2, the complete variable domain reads ETGVTQSPTHLIKTRGQQVTLRCSSQSGHNTVSWYQQALGQGPQFIFQYYREEENGRGNFPPRFSGLQFPNYSSELNVNALELDDSALYLCASSLRQRGDNTGELFFGEGSRLTVL.

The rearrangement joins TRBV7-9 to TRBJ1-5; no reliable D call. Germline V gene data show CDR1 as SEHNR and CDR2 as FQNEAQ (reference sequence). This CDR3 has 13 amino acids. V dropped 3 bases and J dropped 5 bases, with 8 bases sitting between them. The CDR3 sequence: CASSFPGDQPQHF. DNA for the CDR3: TGTGCCAGCAGCTTCCCGGGAGATCAGCCCCAGCATTTT.

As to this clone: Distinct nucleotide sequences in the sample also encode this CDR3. CDR3 coding DNA: TGCAGCGTGGCGGACAGCAACACTGAAGCTTTCTTT. Its protein is CSVADSNTEAFF. The rearrangement joins TRBV29-1 to TRBJ1-1, with D possibly matching TRBD1 (6 bases). In germline, CDR1 is SQVTM, CDR2 ANQGSEA. Between the trimmed V and J ends, which lost 6 bases and 2 bases, there was a span of 10 bases. This CDR3 contains 12 residues.

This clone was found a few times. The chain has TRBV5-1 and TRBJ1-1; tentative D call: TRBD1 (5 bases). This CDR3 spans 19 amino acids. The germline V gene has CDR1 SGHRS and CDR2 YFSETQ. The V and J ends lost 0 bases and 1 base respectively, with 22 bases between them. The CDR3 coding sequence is TGCGCCAGCAGCTTGGCCCCTACCGCCGGACAAGGCCCGAACACTGAAGCTTTCTTT. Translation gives CASSLAPTAGQGPNTEAFF.

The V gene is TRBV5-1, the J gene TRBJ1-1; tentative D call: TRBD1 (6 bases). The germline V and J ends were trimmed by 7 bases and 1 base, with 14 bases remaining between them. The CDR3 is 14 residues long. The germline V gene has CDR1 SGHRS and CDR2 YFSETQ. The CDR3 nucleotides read TGCGCCAGCCACCAGACAGGAGCGAACACTGAAGCTTTCTTT. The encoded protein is CASHQTGANTEAFF.

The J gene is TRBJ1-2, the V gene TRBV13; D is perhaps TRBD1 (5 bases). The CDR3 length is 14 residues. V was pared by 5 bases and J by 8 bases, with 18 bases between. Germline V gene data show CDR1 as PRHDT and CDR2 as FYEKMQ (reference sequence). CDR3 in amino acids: CASSPRGGTIGYTF. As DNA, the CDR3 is TGTGCCAGCAGCCCTAGGGGAGGGACTATAGGCTACACCTTC.

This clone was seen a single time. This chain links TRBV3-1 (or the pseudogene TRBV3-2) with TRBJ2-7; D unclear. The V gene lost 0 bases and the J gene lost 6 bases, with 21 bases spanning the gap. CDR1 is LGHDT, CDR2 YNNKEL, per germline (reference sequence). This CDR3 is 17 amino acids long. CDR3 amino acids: CASSQDSLTPGHAEQYF. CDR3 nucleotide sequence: TGTGCCAGCAGCCAAGATTCATTAACTCCGGGTCATGCCGAGCAGTACTTC.

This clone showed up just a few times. CDR3 region: CASSPQGAYEQYF. In DNA, the CDR3 is TGTGCCAGCTCCCCGCAGGGCGCCTACGAGCAGTACTTC. The chain is built from TRBV18 and TRBJ2-7, with D maybe TRBD1 (5 bases). CDR3 length: 13 residues. Germline V gene lookup returns CDR1 KGHSH and CDR2 LQKENI. Trimming shortened V by 6 bases and J by 2 bases, and 11 bases separated the two germline ends.

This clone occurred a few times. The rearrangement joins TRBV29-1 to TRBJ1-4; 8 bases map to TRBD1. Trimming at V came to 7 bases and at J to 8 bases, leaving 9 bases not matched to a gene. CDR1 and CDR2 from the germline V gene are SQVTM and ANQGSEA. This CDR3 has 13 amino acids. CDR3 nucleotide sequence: TGCAGCGCGCAGGGGGCGCAGGGGGAAAAACTGTTTTTT. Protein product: CSAQGAQGEKLFF.

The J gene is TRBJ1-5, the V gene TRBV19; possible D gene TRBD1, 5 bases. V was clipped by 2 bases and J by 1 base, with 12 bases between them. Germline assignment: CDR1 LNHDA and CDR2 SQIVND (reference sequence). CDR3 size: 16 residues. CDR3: CASSISSRGSNQPQHF. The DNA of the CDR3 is TGTGCCAGTAGTATATCCTCTCGGGGGAGCAATCAGCCCCAGCATTTT.

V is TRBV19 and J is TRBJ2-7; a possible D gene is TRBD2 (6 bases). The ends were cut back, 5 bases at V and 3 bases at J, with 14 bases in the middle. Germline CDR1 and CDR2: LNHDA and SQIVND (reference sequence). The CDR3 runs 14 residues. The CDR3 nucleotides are TGTGCCAGTAGTGATCCGGGACTGCTCTACGAGCAGTACTTC. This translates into CASSDPGLLYEQYF.

The CDR3 nucleotides are TGCGCCAGCAGCTCCGGGACAGAAGGGACTGAAGCTTTCTTT. Its protein product is CASSSGTEGTEAFF. The chain couples TRBV5-1 to TRBJ1-1, with 7 bases that match TRBD1. J was trimmed by 5 bases and V by 3 bases; bases with no gene match: 7. Germline-derived CDR1 and CDR2 are SGHRS and YFSETQ. This CDR3 contains 14 residues.

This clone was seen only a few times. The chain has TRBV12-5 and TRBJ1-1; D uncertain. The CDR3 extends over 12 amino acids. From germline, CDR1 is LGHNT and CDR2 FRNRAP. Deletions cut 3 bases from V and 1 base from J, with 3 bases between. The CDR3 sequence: CASGLANTEAFF. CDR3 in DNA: TGTGCTAGTGGTTTAGCGAACACTGAAGCTTTCTTT.

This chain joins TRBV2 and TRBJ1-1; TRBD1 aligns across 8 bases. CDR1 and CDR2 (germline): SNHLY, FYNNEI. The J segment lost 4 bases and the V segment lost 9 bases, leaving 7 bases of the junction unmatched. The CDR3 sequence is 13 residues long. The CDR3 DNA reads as TGTGCCAGTAAGACAGGGGTGAGCACTGAAGCTTTCTTT. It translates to CASKTGVSTEAFF.

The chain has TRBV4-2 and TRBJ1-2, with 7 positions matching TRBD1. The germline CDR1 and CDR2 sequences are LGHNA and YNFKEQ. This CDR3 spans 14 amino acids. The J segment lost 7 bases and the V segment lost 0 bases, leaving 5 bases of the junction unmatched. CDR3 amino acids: CASSQEEGAGGYTF. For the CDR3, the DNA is TGTGCCAGCAGCCAAGAGGAGGGGGCGGGTGGCTACACCTTC.